Listed below are T cell receptor beta chains from one sample, sequenced in a study of blood T cell repertoires in COVID-19. Produced via immunoSEQ multiplex PCR; TCRdb's table is partial and in-frame only. This table has about 52,000 clones, over 85% appearing once. Sequences were obtained from peripheral blood. The receptors were sampled from a man older than 75 with active or convalescent COVID-19. The CDR3 runs from the conserved cysteine through the conserved F or W. Each record gives: J gene, V gene, D gene, clone size, CDR3 DNA, CDR3 protein. D genes are given only for firm matches. Clone size is stated in some rows and not others, as once, few, many or a class when expanded.

j_call: TRBJ2-2
v_call: TRBV19
d_call: -
clone_size: -
cdr3_nt: TGTGCCAGTAGGGGGGCCGCGAACACCGGGGAGCTGTTTTTT
cdr3_aa: CASRGAANTGELFF

j_call: TRBJ2-7
v_call: TRBV15
d_call: -
clone_size: -
cdr3_nt: TGTGCCACCAGCAGAGATATTAACAGGGCAGGGTACGAGCAGTACTTC
cdr3_aa: CATSRDINRAGYEQYF

j_call: TRBJ1-5
v_call: TRBV12-3/TRBV12-4
d_call: -
clone_size: once
cdr3_nt: TGTGCCAGCAGTTTCGGCAATCAGCCCCAGCATTTT
cdr3_aa: CASSFGNQPQHF

j_call: TRBJ1-1
v_call: TRBV7-2
d_call: -
clone_size: -
cdr3_nt: TGTGCCAGCAGCTCTCGACAGAGTGAAGCTTTCTTT
cdr3_aa: CASSSRQSEAFF

j_call: TRBJ2-7
v_call: TRBV18
d_call: -
clone_size: -
cdr3_nt: TGTGCCAGCTCACCTCTAGGCTACGAGCAGTACTTC
cdr3_aa: CASSPLGYEQYF

j_call: TRBJ2-7
v_call: TRBV4-3
d_call: TRBD1
clone_size: -
cdr3_nt: TGCGCCAGCAGCCAAGATTTCGGGGACAGGGGGTCCTACGAGCAGTACTTC
cdr3_aa: CASSQDFGDRGSYEQYF

j_call: TRBJ2-1
v_call: TRBV3-1/TRBV3-2
d_call: -
clone_size: -
cdr3_nt: TGTGCCAGCAGCCAAGATCCGACAGGATACAATGAGCAGTTCTTC
cdr3_aa: CASSQDPTGYNEQFF

j_call: TRBJ2-1
v_call: TRBV18
d_call: TRBD2
clone_size: -
cdr3_nt: TGTGCCAGCTCACCACTAGCGGGAGTGGATAATGAGCAGTTCTTC
cdr3_aa: CASSPLAGVDNEQFF

j_call: TRBJ1-6
v_call: TRBV28
d_call: -
clone_size: -
cdr3_nt: TGTGCCAGCAGTTGGACACGCTCCTATAATTCACCCCTCCACTTT
cdr3_aa: CASSWTRSYNSPLHF

j_call: TRBJ2-1
v_call: TRBV28
d_call: TRBD2
clone_size: -
cdr3_nt: TGTGCCAGCAGTTTACAAGGACTAGCGGTCTACAATGAGCAGTTCTTC
cdr3_aa: CASSLQGLAVYNEQFF

j_call: TRBJ1-3
v_call: TRBV6-5
d_call: TRBD1
clone_size: once
cdr3_nt: TGTGCCAGCAGCCTTGACAGGGATTCTGGAAACACCATATATTTT
cdr3_aa: CASSLDRDSGNTIYF

j_call: TRBJ2-7
v_call: TRBV7-9
d_call: -
clone_size: -
cdr3_nt: TGTGCCAGCAGCTTAATGGCGGCCTCCTACGAGCAGTACTTC
cdr3_aa: CASSLMAASYEQYF

j_call: TRBJ1-6
v_call: TRBV7-8
d_call: TRBD1
clone_size: -
cdr3_nt: TGTGCCAGCAGCCATCAAGCTACAGGGGCTACAGGTTCACCCCTCCACTTT
cdr3_aa: CASSHQATGATGSPLHF

j_call: TRBJ2-5
v_call: TRBV27
d_call: TRBD1
clone_size: once
cdr3_nt: TGTGCCAGCAGGGGGACAGGGCCGCGGTTGTACTTC
cdr3_aa: CASRGTGPRLYF

j_call: TRBJ2-5
v_call: TRBV7-9
d_call: TRBD2
clone_size: -
cdr3_nt: TGTGCCAGCAAGGGAGGGGTAAACGGACCCCAAGAGACCCAGTACTTC
cdr3_aa: CASKGGVNGPQETQYF

j_call: TRBJ2-7
v_call: TRBV5-8
d_call: TRBD1
clone_size: -
cdr3_nt: TGTGCCAGCAGCTCTGGGACAGGGGCCTACGAGCAGTACTTC
cdr3_aa: CASSSGTGAYEQYF

j_call: TRBJ2-3
v_call: TRBV4-3
d_call: TRBD2
clone_size: few
cdr3_nt: TGCGCCAGCAGCCAAGTAGCGGGGGTGGGGGATACGCAGTATTTT
cdr3_aa: CASSQVAGVGDTQYF

j_call: TRBJ1-5
v_call: TRBV18
d_call: -
clone_size: -
cdr3_nt: TGTGCCAGCTCACCGGGAGGGGAAGGTCAGCCCCAGCATTTT
cdr3_aa: CASSPGGEGQPQHF

j_call: TRBJ2-3
v_call: TRBV3-1/TRBV3-2
d_call: TRBD2
clone_size: -
cdr3_nt: TGTGCCAGCAGCCCCGGGGGGGGGCGCGCTACAGATACGCAGTATTTT
cdr3_aa: CASSPGGGRATDTQYF

j_call: TRBJ1-2
v_call: TRBV7-2
d_call: -
clone_size: -
cdr3_nt: TGTGCCAGCAGAGAAGGTCTCACGGGCTATGGCTACACCTTC
cdr3_aa: CASREGLTGYGYTF

j_call: TRBJ2-3
v_call: TRBV6-5
d_call: -
clone_size: once
cdr3_nt: TGTGCCAGCAGTTACTCGAAAGGGGTTAGCACAGATACGCAGTATTTT
cdr3_aa: CASSYSKGVSTDTQYF

j_call: TRBJ2-1
v_call: TRBV10-1
d_call: TRBD1
clone_size: -
cdr3_nt: TGCGCCAGCATAATCGGACAGGTGTCCTACAATGAGCAGTTCTTC
cdr3_aa: CASIIGQVSYNEQFF

j_call: TRBJ2-5
v_call: TRBV4-2
d_call: -
clone_size: -
cdr3_nt: TGTGCCAGCAGCCAAAAGGTGGTACCGGGAGACCTGGGGGAGACCCAGTACTTC
cdr3_aa: CASSQKVVPGDLGETQYF

j_call: TRBJ1-4
v_call: TRBV7-2
d_call: -
clone_size: -
cdr3_nt: TGTGCCAGCAGCTTCGGACAGCCTGAAAAACTGTTTTTT
cdr3_aa: CASSFGQPEKLFF

j_call: TRBJ2-7
v_call: TRBV27
d_call: TRBD2
clone_size: few
cdr3_nt: TGTGCCAGCAGTTTCTCTAGCGGCTCCTACGAGCAGTACTTC
cdr3_aa: CASSFSSGSYEQYF

j_call: TRBJ1-6
v_call: TRBV15
d_call: -
clone_size: -
cdr3_nt: TGTGCCACCAGCAGATCCAGGGTGAATTCACCCCTCCACTTT
cdr3_aa: CATSRSRVNSPLHF